This T cell receptor beta chain was identified in a study of cytomegalovirus exposure and HLA in healthy donors. Clones were sequenced by immunoSEQ multiplex PCR, and TCRdb holds only the in-frame ones, with some missing. The sample lists about 60,000 clones; approximately 96% were seen once. Trimming cost V 0 bases and J 11 bases; bases outside gene matches: 15. The CDR3 has 17 residues. CDR1 is MGHRA, CDR2 YSYEKL, per germline. The TCR originated in a man in his late teens or twenties in good health and CMV-seronegative. The chain couples TRBV4-1 to TRBJ2-1; the match to TRBD2 covers 8 bases. The sample taken for sequencing was PBMCs. DNA of the CDR3: TGCGCCAGCAGCCAAGAAATCGGACTAGCCGCATCAATGAAGCAGTTCTTC. This translates into CASSQEIGLAASMKQFF.